A selection of T cell receptor beta chains follows, all from one sample in a study of blood T cell repertoires in COVID-19. Produced via immunoSEQ multiplex PCR; TCRdb's table is partial and in-frame only. The table has around 260,000 clones, over 70% seen once; the top ten hold about 10%. The material sequenced was peripheral blood. The origin of the receptors is a woman between 70 and 85 years old with COVID-19, enrolled during active disease. The CDR3 runs from the conserved cysteine through the conserved F or W. Each record gives: J gene, clone size, V gene, D gene, CDR3 DNA, CDR3 protein. The D gene is left open where the match is weak. Clone size appears in some rows only: once, few, many, or a class for an expanded clone.

j_gene: TRBJ1-2; abundance: few; v_gene: TRBV6-6; d_gene: .; CDR3nt: TGTGCCAGCGCCCCGGGCTATGGCTACACCTTC; CDR3aa: CASAPGYGYTF
j_gene: TRBJ2-7; abundance: .; v_gene: TRBV30; d_gene: .; CDR3nt: TGTGCCTGGGGTAATCAGGGTTTGTGGGAGCAGTACTTC; CDR3aa: CAWGNQGLWEQYF
j_gene: TRBJ2-2; abundance: .; v_gene: TRBV5-4; d_gene: TRBD2; CDR3nt: TGTGCCAGCAGCATTGGACTAGCGGGAGAGATTCCTCTGTTTTTT; CDR3aa: CASSIGLAGEIPLFF
j_gene: TRBJ1-5; abundance: .; v_gene: TRBV2; d_gene: .; CDR3nt: TGTGCCGGCAGGGACTATAGCAATCAGCCCCAGCATTTT; CDR3aa: CAGRDYSNQPQHF
j_gene: TRBJ2-2; abundance: .; v_gene: TRBV3-1/TRBV3-2; d_gene: .; CDR3nt: TGTGCCAGCAGCCAACGGACAAAAAGCGGGGAGCTGTTTTTT; CDR3aa: CASSQRTKSGELFF
j_gene: TRBJ1-3; abundance: .; v_gene: TRBV29-1; d_gene: TRBD1; CDR3nt: TGCAGCGTGACAGGACAGGAAAGTGGAAACACCATATATTTT; CDR3aa: CSVTGQESGNTIYF
j_gene: TRBJ2-7; abundance: .; v_gene: TRBV30; d_gene: .; CDR3nt: TGTGCCTGGGACTCCTTTGGCGAGCAGTACTTC; CDR3aa: CAWDSFGEQYF
j_gene: TRBJ2-2; abundance: .; v_gene: TRBV5-1; d_gene: .; CDR3nt: TGCGCCAGCAGGTTGGACAGTACAACCGGGGAGCTGTTTTTT; CDR3aa: CASRLDSTTGELFF
j_gene: TRBJ2-2; abundance: .; v_gene: TRBV4-1; d_gene: TRBD1; CDR3nt: TGCGCCAGCAGCCAAGATTCGGGACAGGGGCGTGCCGGGGAGCTGTTTTTT; CDR3aa: CASSQDSGQGRAGELFF
j_gene: TRBJ2-3; abundance: .; v_gene: TRBV19; d_gene: .; CDR3nt: TGTGCCAGTAGTATTTACAGGGTCCTATTCAATACGCAGTATTTT; CDR3aa: CASSIYRVLFNTQYF
j_gene: TRBJ1-1; abundance: .; v_gene: TRBV6-5; d_gene: TRBD1; CDR3nt: TGTGCCAGCAGTCCGGAGGGGGCCATGAGAGCTTTCTTT; CDR3aa: CASSPEGAMRAFF
j_gene: TRBJ1-2; abundance: once; v_gene: TRBV2; d_gene: .; CDR3nt: TGTGCCAGCAGGGACAGATTTTTCTATGGCTACACCTTC; CDR3aa: CASRDRFFYGYTF
j_gene: TRBJ2-6; abundance: .; v_gene: TRBV27; d_gene: .; CDR3nt: TGTGCCACCCAACAGAACTCTGGGGCCAACGTCCTGACTTTC; CDR3aa: CATQQNSGANVLTF
j_gene: TRBJ1-1; abundance: .; v_gene: TRBV4-1; d_gene: .; CDR3nt: TGCGCCAGCAGCCAAGTAGGGGGAGGGAGGGGTACTGAAGCTTTCTTT; CDR3aa: CASSQVGGGRGTEAFF
j_gene: TRBJ2-7; abundance: .; v_gene: TRBV29-1; d_gene: .; CDR3nt: TGCAGCGTTGTTAGGGACACGTCCTACGAGCAGTACTTC; CDR3aa: CSVVRDTSYEQYF
j_gene: TRBJ2-6; abundance: .; v_gene: TRBV5-1; d_gene: .; CDR3nt: TGCGCCAGCAGCCCCGGGAGGGGGCCACGAGGGGCCAACGTCCTGACTTTC; CDR3aa: CASSPGRGPRGANVLTF
j_gene: TRBJ2-1; abundance: .; v_gene: TRBV19; d_gene: .; CDR3nt: TGTGCCAGTAGGACAGGAGACAATGAGCAGTTCTTC; CDR3aa: CASRTGDNEQFF
j_gene: TRBJ2-1; abundance: .; v_gene: TRBV15; d_gene: TRBD2; CDR3nt: TGTGCCACCAGCAGAGTAGTGACTAGCTCAGGAGAGCAGTTCTTC; CDR3aa: CATSRVVTSSGEQFF
j_gene: TRBJ1-1; abundance: .; v_gene: TRBV4-1; d_gene: TRBD1; CDR3nt: TGCGCCAGCAGCCAACCAGGGACAGTGAACACTGAAGCTTTCTTT; CDR3aa: CASSQPGTVNTEAFF
j_gene: TRBJ2-7; abundance: .; v_gene: TRBV12-5; d_gene: TRBD1; CDR3nt: TGTGCTAGTGGGCGGACAGGTATCTACGAGCAGTACTTC; CDR3aa: CASGRTGIYEQYF
j_gene: TRBJ2-2; abundance: .; v_gene: TRBV29-1; d_gene: .; CDR3nt: TGCAGCGTTGAAAGGGGATACACCGGGGAGCTGTTTTTT; CDR3aa: CSVERGYTGELFF
j_gene: TRBJ2-3; abundance: .; v_gene: TRBV28; d_gene: .; CDR3nt: TGTGCCAGCAGTTTAGCATCAGGTACGCAGTATTTT; CDR3aa: CASSLASGTQYF
j_gene: TRBJ2-2; abundance: .; v_gene: TRBV5-4; d_gene: TRBD1; CDR3nt: TGTGCCAGCAGCTGGGGGACAGGGAGTTCCGGGGAGCTGTTTTTT; CDR3aa: CASSWGTGSSGELFF
j_gene: TRBJ2-7; abundance: .; v_gene: TRBV30; d_gene: .; CDR3nt: TGTGCCTGGAGGGAGGGGACCTACGAGCAGTACTTC; CDR3aa: CAWREGTYEQYF
j_gene: TRBJ1-4; abundance: .; v_gene: TRBV5-1; d_gene: .; CDR3nt: TGCGCCAGCAGCTTGACGACCGGCAGCGGAGTTAATGAAAAACTGTTTTTT; CDR3aa: CASSLTTGSGVNEKLFF
j_gene: TRBJ1-1; abundance: .; v_gene: TRBV10-3; d_gene: TRBD1; CDR3nt: TGTGCCATCAGCCAGGGGGATTGGGACACTGAAGCTTTCTTT; CDR3aa: CAISQGDWDTEAFF
j_gene: TRBJ1-5; abundance: .; v_gene: TRBV6-1; d_gene: TRBD1; CDR3nt: TGTGCCAGCAGTGACCCCGGGACAGGCAATCAGCCCCAGCATTTT; CDR3aa: CASSDPGTGNQPQHF
j_gene: TRBJ1-1; abundance: .; v_gene: TRBV9; d_gene: TRBD1; CDR3nt: TGTGCCAGCAGCGTAGTTGGGCAGGGGGAGTATAACACTGAAGCTTTCTTT; CDR3aa: CASSVVGQGEYNTEAFF
j_gene: TRBJ2-6; abundance: .; v_gene: TRBV5-5; d_gene: TRBD1; CDR3nt: TGTGCCAGCAGCAGGTACAGGGGGCCCCACTCTGGGGCCAACGTCCTGACTTTC; CDR3aa: CASSRYRGPHSGANVLTF
j_gene: TRBJ2-7; abundance: .; v_gene: TRBV10-3; d_gene: .; CDR3nt: TGTGCCATCAGTGACTACCTAAGGAGCTCCTACGAGCAGTACTTC; CDR3aa: CAISDYLRSSYEQYF
j_gene: TRBJ2-1; abundance: few; v_gene: TRBV19; d_gene: TRBD2; CDR3nt: TGTGCCAGTAGAGCTCTAGCGGGAGGTGGTGAGCAGTTCTTC; CDR3aa: CASRALAGGGEQFF
j_gene: TRBJ1-3; abundance: .; v_gene: TRBV11-2; d_gene: .; CDR3nt: TGTGCCAGCAGCTCCAGGACACCTTACTCTGGAAACACCATATATTTT; CDR3aa: CASSSRTPYSGNTIYF
j_gene: TRBJ2-7; abundance: .; v_gene: TRBV6-6; d_gene: TRBD2; CDR3nt: TGTGCCAGCAGTGCTAGCGGCCGCTCCTACGAGCAGTACTTC; CDR3aa: CASSASGRSYEQYF
j_gene: TRBJ2-1; abundance: .; v_gene: TRBV19; d_gene: .; CDR3nt: TGTGCCAGTGCCGCGAGGAGGGAGCACAATGAGCAGTTCTTC; CDR3aa: CASAARREHNEQFF
j_gene: TRBJ1-2; abundance: .; v_gene: TRBV19; d_gene: TRBD1; CDR3nt: TGTGCCAGTAGCGTTAGGGGGCGCGACGGGGGCTACACCTTC; CDR3aa: CASSVRGRDGGYTF
j_gene: TRBJ1-1; abundance: .; v_gene: TRBV7-8; d_gene: .; CDR3nt: TGTGCCAGCAGCAAACTCGGGGGCACTGAAGCTTTCTTT; CDR3aa: CASSKLGGTEAFF
j_gene: TRBJ2-7; abundance: few; v_gene: TRBV7-8; d_gene: TRBD1; CDR3nt: TGTGCCAGCAGCTCACCTACGCGACAGGGGCACTACGAGCAGTACTTC; CDR3aa: CASSSPTRQGHYEQYF
j_gene: TRBJ2-7; abundance: .; v_gene: TRBV28; d_gene: TRBD1; CDR3nt: TGTGCCAGCAGTCCCCCCGGGACAGGGATCGGCGAGCAGTACTTC; CDR3aa: CASSPPGTGIGEQYF
j_gene: TRBJ2-7; abundance: .; v_gene: TRBV11-3; d_gene: TRBD2; CDR3nt: TGTGCCAGCAGCTTAGCTGGCGGGAGTAGGAACGAGCAGTACTTC; CDR3aa: CASSLAGGSRNEQYF
j_gene: TRBJ2-1; abundance: once; v_gene: TRBV11-3; d_gene: TRBD2; CDR3nt: TGTGCCAGCAGCTTAGGTGTAGCGGGAGGGTTTAATGAGCAGTTCTTC; CDR3aa: CASSLGVAGGFNEQFF
j_gene: TRBJ2-5; abundance: .; v_gene: TRBV4-2; d_gene: .; CDR3nt: TGTGCCAGCAGCCAAGATTCGGAGACCCAGTACTTC; CDR3aa: CASSQDSETQYF
j_gene: TRBJ1-4; abundance: .; v_gene: TRBV5-6; d_gene: .; CDR3nt: TGTGCCAGCAGTTTGGGCCAGGCCGGAGAAAAACTGTTTTTT; CDR3aa: CASSLGQAGEKLFF
j_gene: TRBJ2-3; abundance: few; v_gene: TRBV7-2; d_gene: .; CDR3nt: TGTGCCAGCAGCTTAGCCCTAGCGGATACGCAGTATTTT; CDR3aa: CASSLALADTQYF
j_gene: TRBJ1-5; abundance: .; v_gene: TRBV6-1; d_gene: .; CDR3nt: TGTGCCAGCAGTGAAAGGGGGTTGCAGCCCCAGCATTTT; CDR3aa: CASSERGLQPQHF
j_gene: TRBJ1-2; abundance: .; v_gene: TRBV30; d_gene: TRBD1; CDR3nt: TGTGCCTGGAGTGCCCGGACAGGAGAGGGCTACACCTTC; CDR3aa: CAWSARTGEGYTF
j_gene: TRBJ1-2; abundance: .; v_gene: TRBV15; d_gene: TRBD1; CDR3nt: TGTGCCACCAGCAGAAATTATCCCCTCTCACCGGGACAGGGGAACTATGGCTACACCTTC; CDR3aa: CATSRNYPLSPGQGNYGYTF
j_gene: TRBJ1-1; abundance: .; v_gene: TRBV11-3; d_gene: .; CDR3nt: TGTGCCAGCAGCTTAACGTCGAGTACTGAAGCTTTCTTT; CDR3aa: CASSLTSSTEAFF
j_gene: TRBJ2-7; abundance: .; v_gene: TRBV3-1/TRBV3-2; d_gene: TRBD2; CDR3nt: TGTGCCAGCAGGCTGGGGGAGGGGAGCTACGAGCAGTACTTC; CDR3aa: CASRLGEGSYEQYF
j_gene: TRBJ1-2; abundance: .; v_gene: TRBV9; d_gene: TRBD1; CDR3nt: TGTGCCAGCAGCGGGACCGGGACAGCTAACTATGGCTACACCTTC; CDR3aa: CASSGTGTANYGYTF
j_gene: TRBJ1-1; abundance: once; v_gene: TRBV24-1; d_gene: .; CDR3nt: TGTGCCACCAGTGTCGGGGGTACGACTGAAGCTTTCTTT; CDR3aa: CATSVGGTTEAFF
j_gene: TRBJ2-7; abundance: once; v_gene: TRBV7-2; d_gene: TRBD2; CDR3nt: TGTGCCAGCAGTAACGCCGGGACTAGCGGGAGTGGTGGGTACGAGCAGTACTTC; CDR3aa: CASSNAGTSGSGGYEQYF
j_gene: TRBJ1-6; abundance: few; v_gene: TRBV6-6; d_gene: TRBD1; CDR3nt: TGTGCCAGCACCACAACGGGGGGGACAGGGGGCTCACCCCTCCACTTT; CDR3aa: CASTTTGGTGGSPLHF
j_gene: TRBJ2-7; abundance: .; v_gene: TRBV3-1/TRBV3-2; d_gene: .; CDR3nt: TGTGCCAGCAGCCAAGGGATAGACAGTTACTACGAGCAGTACTTC; CDR3aa: CASSQGIDSYYEQYF